The source of this T cell receptor beta chain is a study of blood T cell repertoires in COVID-19. Background on the study: Whether acute or convalescent, the COVID-19 samples came from the United States, Italy and Spain.

Per germline, CDR1 MGHRA and CDR2 YSYEKL. V dropped 7 bases and J dropped 3 bases, with 18 bases sitting between them. The CDR3 sequence is 15 residues long. Authors' data handling: Cell counts per sample came from amplifying reference gene primers. Clones were sequenced by immunoSEQ multiplex PCR, and TCRdb holds only the in-frame ones, with some missing. V and J calls and clone size follow that table, whereas D and trimming were derived from the DNA. The repertoire holds 250,000 to 300,000 clones, 86% seen once, with about 12% in the top ten. This TCR was sampled from a woman in her thirties with COVID-19, enrolled during active disease. Material for sequencing was peripheral blood. V gene TRBV4-1 combines with J gene TRBJ2-5, with D possibly TRBD1 on 6 matching bases. The CDR3 sequence: CASKLGPGQKETQYF. CDR3 nucleotide sequence: TGCGCCAGCAAGCTTGGACCGGGACAAAAAGAGACCCAGTACTTC.